This is a list of T cell receptor beta chains from one sample in a study of T-cell reconstitution after alpha-beta-depleted transplantation in children. TCRdb ran MiXCR on the PCR reads and lists one entry per CDR3 protein. The table includes fewer than 550,000 distinct CDR3 sequences, around 15% detected once. Material: PBMCs, mostly from graft donor cells, obtained 360 days after TCRalphabeta/CD19-depleted stem cell transplant. These receptor sequences come from a boy in the first two years of life who had a stem cell transplant for Wiskott-Aldrich syndrome, so the T cells may come from the graft donor. Both conserved end residues are part of each CDR3. Fields, in order: V gene, J gene, D gene, clone size, CDR3 DNA, CDR3 protein. D genes are given only for firm matches. Only some rows state a clone size, as once, few, many or a class for expanded clones.

>TRBV5-6|TRBJ1-2|-|-
TGTGCCAGCAGCCAGGACTACCCATATGGCTACACCTTC
CASSQDYPYGYTF
>TRBV20-1|TRBJ1-5|-|many
TGCAGTGCTAGAGGAGGTGGAAATCAGCCCCAGCATTTT
CSARGGGNQPQHF
>TRBV18|TRBJ2-1|TRBD2|-
TGTGCCAGCTCACCAGGACATGGGGGGGCCTACAATGAGCAGTTCTTC
CASSPGHGGAYNEQFF
>TRBV5-1|TRBJ1-1|TRBD1|many
TGCGCCAGCAGCCCGACAGGGGGGAACACTGAAGCTTTCTTT
CASSPTGGNTEAFF
>TRBV10-3|TRBJ2-7|-|-
TGTGCCATCATTGGGGACGGCTACGAGCAGTACTTC
CAIIGDGYEQYF
>TRBV29-1|TRBJ1-4|-|-
TGCAGCGTTAGGAGGACTAATGAAAAACTGTTTTTT
CSVRRTNEKLFF
>TRBV12-3/TRBV12-4|TRBJ2-7|TRBD1|few
TGTGCCAGCAGCCCTGGACAGGAGGTGGCCTACGAGCAGTACTTC
CASSPGQEVAYEQYF
>TRBV7-9|TRBJ2-1|-|many
TGTGCCAGCAGCTTTGGGCAGAGCTCCTACAATGAGCAGTTCTTC
CASSFGQSSYNEQFF
>TRBV2|TRBJ2-2|-|-
TGTGCCAGCAGTGCGGACAACGGGGAGCTGTTTTTT
CASSADNGELFF
>TRBV11-2|TRBJ2-3|TRBD2|-
TGTACCAGCAGCTTAAGGCCCGGGACTAGCGGCCGCACAGATACGCAGTATTTT
CTSSLRPGTSGRTDTQYF
>TRBV6-2/TRBV6-3|TRBJ1-1|-|-
TGTGCCAGCAGTTACTTAGGGATGAACACTGAAGCTTTCTTT
CASSYLGMNTEAFF
>TRBV12-3/TRBV12-4|TRBJ2-5|TRBD2|-
TGTGCCAGCAGTTTAGCGGCTAGCGGGAGAAGTAGAGAGACCCAGTACTTC
CASSLAASGRSRETQYF
>TRBV21-1|TRBJ2-7|-|few
TGTGCCAGCAGCGATCACGGCATTCTAAAGCAGTACTTC
CASSDHGILKQYF
>TRBV4-3|TRBJ2-1|-|-
TGCGCCAACAGCCAATTTGACAGGCACCCCAATGAGCAGTTCTTC
CANSQFDRHPNEQFF
>TRBV20-1|TRBJ2-5|-|-
TGCAGTGCTGGCGGACAGGGCGGGAGGTACCAAGAGACCCAGTACTTC
CSAGGQGGRYQETQYF
>TRBV7-2|TRBJ2-7|TRBD2|few
TGTGCCAGCAGCTTAACTAGCGGGAGATCCGAGCAGTACTTC
CASSLTSGRSEQYF
>TRBV7-2|TRBJ2-3|TRBD2|many
TGTGCCAGCAGCCCGGGACTAGCGGGCCCAGATACGCAGTATTTT
CASSPGLAGPDTQYF
>TRBV7-9|TRBJ2-2|-|-
TGTGCCAGCAGCACGAGACCGGGGCGGTACACCGGGGAGCTGTTTTTT
CASSTRPGRYTGELFF
>TRBV29-1|TRBJ2-2|-|-
TGCAGCGTTCGGTCCAGACCGGGAGAAGCTGTTCCCGGGGAGCTGTTTTTT
CSVRSRPGEAVPGELFF
>TRBV29-1|TRBJ2-1|TRBD1|-
TGCAGCGTGACAGGGTCTTCCTACAATGAGCAGTTCTTC
CSVTGSSYNEQFF
>TRBV7-9|TRBJ2-3|-|few
TGTGCCGGCTCGGGGACCACAGATACGCAGTATTTT
CAGSGTTDTQYF
>TRBV20-1|TRBJ2-5|TRBD1|-
TGCAGTGCTAGGTGGAGGACAGGGATTGAGACCCAGTACTTC
CSARWRTGIETQYF
>TRBV5-1|TRBJ2-5|-|many
TGCGCCAGCAGCATCCGGACAGAAGAGACCCAGTACTTC
CASSIRTEETQYF
>TRBV29-1|TRBJ2-7|-|few
TGCAGCGTCATGGACTCATTCGACTACGAGCAGTACTTC
CSVMDSFDYEQYF
>TRBV21-1|TRBJ2-3|-|few
TGTGCCAGCAGCAATCTGGCAATAGGCGGGGGGGCGGTGGATACGCAGTATTTT
CASSNLAIGGGAVDTQYF
>TRBV9|TRBJ1-3|-|many
TGTGCCAGCAGCCCGAAGTCCCAGGTAGAAGGAAACACCATATATTTT
CASSPKSQVEGNTIYF
>TRBV4-1|TRBJ2-2|TRBD1|-
TGCGCCAGCAGCCAAGCGACAGGGACGAACACCGGGGAGCTGTTTTTT
CASSQATGTNTGELFF
>TRBV29-1|TRBJ2-2|-|-
TGCAGCGTTGTCGCAGCGAACACCGGGGAGCTGTTTTTT
CSVVAANTGELFF
>TRBV14|TRBJ1-1|-|few
TGTGCCAGCAGCCACCTTGGAAGTGGAACTGAAGCTTTCTTT
CASSHLGSGTEAFF
>TRBV7-9|TRBJ2-1|-|-
TGTGCCAGCAGCCGGCATTGGAGCTCCTACAATGAGCAGTTCTTC
CASSRHWSSYNEQFF
>TRBV5-1|TRBJ2-1|-|-
TGCGCCAGCAGCTTGATCGGGCAGGGAGGCTCCTACAATGAGCAGTTCTTC
CASSLIGQGGSYNEQFF
>TRBV7-9|TRBJ2-7|-|-
TGTGCCAGCAGTTATAGGTCCGTGGAGCAGTACTTC
CASSYRSVEQYF
>TRBV20-1|TRBJ2-3|-|-
TGCAGTGCTCAGAGGGGCCCACCAGATACGCAGTATTTT
CSAQRGPPDTQYF
>TRBV7-2|TRBJ2-3|TRBD2|-
TGTGCCAGCAGCTTTAGCGGGAGACCCTCAGATACGCAGTATTTT
CASSFSGRPSDTQYF
>TRBV20-1|TRBJ2-2|-|few
TGCAGTGCTTTCCCTACGAACACCGGGGAGCTGTTTTTT
CSAFPTNTGELFF
>TRBV7-9|TRBJ2-7|-|-
TGTGCCAGCAGCTTACACCAGGGGGGTTACGAGCAGTACTTC
CASSLHQGGYEQYF
>TRBV5-1|TRBJ2-1|-|-
TGCGCCAGCAGTCCGGGGGCTAGCTCCTACAATGAGCAGTTCTTC
CASSPGASSYNEQFF
>TRBV18|TRBJ1-1|TRBD1|-
TGTGCCAGCTCACCACCGGGACAGGGGGACACTGAAGCTTTCTTT
CASSPPGQGDTEAFF
>TRBV7-9|TRBJ1-1|-|-
TGTGCCAGCAGCTTAGCCTCTAGCGTGGGCCGTCCCCAAGCTTTCTTT
CASSLASSVGRPQAFF
>TRBV12-5|TRBJ2-7|-|-
TGTGCTAGTGGTTTGAGGATGGTCGAGCAGTACTTC
CASGLRMVEQYF
>TRBV6-7|TRBJ2-2|-|-
TGTGCCAGCAGTTCGACCACTATCGGGGAGCTGTTTTTT
CASSSTTIGELFF
>TRBV18|TRBJ2-2|TRBD2|few
TGTGCCAGCTCACTTCGACTAGCGGACACCGGGGAGCTGTTTTTT
CASSLRLADTGELFF
>TRBV5-1|TRBJ2-7|-|few
TGCGCCAGCAGTACGGGGGTTAGGACCTACGAGCAGTACTTC
CASSTGVRTYEQYF
>TRBV7-2|TRBJ2-1|-|-
TGTGCCAGCAGCCCGCCCGGCGGGACAGTCTACAATGAGCAGTTCTTC
CASSPPGGTVYNEQFF
>TRBV11-2|TRBJ2-5|TRBD1|-
TGTGCCAGCAGCCCCAGACAGGGGAGGAAGACCCAGTACTTC
CASSPRQGRKTQYF
>TRBV24-1|TRBJ2-1|-|-
TGTGCCACCAGTGACGCCGTAGAGACACAGCAGTTCTTC
CATSDAVETQQFF